This TCR beta chain was sequenced in a study of shared clonotypes between healthy human individuals. The V gene lost 1 base and the J gene lost 5 bases, with 15 bases spanning the gap. The germline V gene encodes CDR1 MGHRA and CDR2 YSYEKL. CDR3 length: 16 residues. Profiled with immunoSEQ multiplex PCR; TCRdb holds only in-frame clones, not every one. Of about 2.4 million clones detected, roughly nine tenths appear once; the ten largest clones hold over 0.12%. The sequenced sample consisted of naive CD4+ T cells sorted from blood. The sample's subset: CD45RA+ positively selected. The V and J genes are TRBV4-1 and TRBJ2-1; TRBD2 is a possible D gene (5 bases). The receptor's source is a man between 18 and 35 years old in good health. The CDR3 DNA reads TGCGCCAGCAGCCAAGTCGGGCGGGTGGGTCACAATGAGCAGTTCTTC. It is translated as CASSQVGRVGHNEQFF.